Each of the 2 T cell receptor beta chains below was sequenced from the same sample in a study of T cell changes during pregnancy in multiple sclerosis. The method was immunoSEQ multiplex PCR; TCRdb's version includes in-frame clones alone and lacks a portion of them. Of more than 85,000 clones in the sample, roughly 94% are singletons; the top ten hold over 1.5%. The material was peripheral blood, obtained after pregnancy. Receptor source: a female donor in good health, enrolled as a control in a pregnancy study.

The chain employs TRBV5-1 and TRBJ1-1; 11 bases agree with TRBD1. V shed 3 bases, J shed 5 bases, and the junction held 9 bases outside the gene matches. Germline CDR1 SGHRS, CDR2 YFSETQ. This CDR3 is 16 amino acids long. The CDR3 region is CASSSAGTGGLTEAFF. Here the CDR3 DNA reads TGCGCCAGCAGCTCCGCCGGGACAGGGGGTTTAACTGAAGCTTTCTTT.

This clone was counted a few times. J is TRBJ1-1 and V is TRBV14; no definite D call. V was shortened by 0 bases and J by 2 bases, with 4 bases between the two germline ends. Germline CDR1 reads SGHDN; CDR2 reads FVKESK. CDR3 length: 13 amino acids. CDR3 sequence reads: CASSQDLNTEAFF. The CDR3 coding sequence is TGTGCCAGCAGCCAAGACCTCAACACTGAAGCTTTCTTT. The entire variable domain, with the rest obtained from reference TRBV14 and TRBJ1-1, is as follows: EAGVTQFPSHSVIEKGQTVTLRCDPISGHDNLYWYRRVMGKEIKFLLHFVKESKQDESGMPNNRFLAERTGGTYSTLKVQPAELEDSGVYFCASSQDLNTEAFFGQGTRLTVV.